The rows below give T cell receptor beta chains drawn from one sample of a study of blood T cells in healthy people across ages. From the 5' RACE reads, TCRdb called clonotypes with MiXCR, one entry per CDR3 protein. The sample has approximately 900,000 distinct CDR3 sequences; 25% to 30% are singletons. These sequences were also reported in another study, on T cells of mothers and their children.

Sequencing was done on a sample of blood. The receptors originated from a woman aged 40 to 49 in good health. The CDR3 runs from the conserved cysteine through the conserved F or W. A D gene is named only where the DNA matches it firmly. The size entry is marked missing in some rows and otherwise reads once, few, many or a size class.

j_call	v_call	cdr3_length	clone_size	d_call	cdr3_aa	cdr3_nt
TRBJ2-5	TRBV6-5	14	many	.	CASSYDRNQETQYF	TGTGCCAGCAGTTACGATAGGAATCAAGAGACCCAGTACTTC
TRBJ2-3	TRBV12-3/TRBV12-4	15	.	.	CASTWGGVSADAQYF	TGTGCCAGCACTTGGGGGGGCGTTAGCGCAGATGCGCAGTATTTT
TRBJ1-2	TRBV3-1	13	.	.	CASSRQTRSGYTF	TGTGCCAGCAGTAGACAGACAAGATCTGGCTACACCTTC
TRBJ1-4	TRBV15	16	.	.	CATSRGTRGINEKLFF	TGTGCCACCAGCAGAGGAACGCGGGGAATCAATGAAAAACTGTTTTTT
TRBJ1-4	TRBV20-1	15	.	.	CSARDLRGLNEKLFF	TGCAGTGCTAGAGATCTAAGGGGACTAAATGAAAAACTGTTTTTT
TRBJ2-2	TRBV7-9	17	.	TRBD2	CASSQTSGGANTGELFF	TGTGCCAGCAGCCAAACTAGCGGGGGAGCGAACACCGGGGAGCTGTTTTTT
TRBJ1-5	TRBV7-2	15	.	TRBD1	CASSPRDRGRQPQHF	TGTGCCAGCAGCCCAAGAGACAGGGGGCGCCAGCCCCAGCATTTT
TRBJ1-2	TRBV29-1	15	.	TRBD1	CSVQTGGSGLYGYTF	TGCAGCGTTCAGACAGGGGGTTCCGGACTCTATGGCTACACCTTC
TRBJ2-5	TRBV9	15	many	TRBD2	CASSASLAGVETQYF	TGTGCCAGCAGCGCGTCGCTAGCGGGGGTAGAGACCCAGTACTTC
TRBJ2-1	TRBV10-3	16	.	TRBD1	CAISDPRDRDYNEQFF	TGTGCCATCAGTGACCCCCGGGACAGGGACTACAATGAGCAGTTCTTC
TRBJ2-7	TRBV5-6	15	few	TRBD1	CASSLDRGYFYEQYF	TGTGCCAGCAGCTTGGACAGGGGTTATTTCTACGAGCAGTACTTC
TRBJ2-1	TRBV29-1	13	.	.	CSVEDSHYNEQFF	TGCAGCGTTGAAGATAGCCATTACAATGAGCAGTTCTTC
TRBJ2-1	TRBV7-2	12	few	TRBD2	CASSLSGPFQFF	TGTGCCAGCAGCCTTAGCGGGCCCTTTCAGTTCTTC
TRBJ2-7	TRBV28	15	few	.	CASTMPRGSSYEQYF	TGTGCCAGCACCATGCCACGGGGCAGCTCCTACGAGCAGTACTTC
TRBJ1-5	TRBV6-5	14	few	TRBD1	CASRAGTGYQPQHF	TGTGCCAGCAGGGCCGGGACAGGTTATCAGCCCCAGCATTTT